This entry is about one T cell receptor (beta chain). Authors' analysis steps: Amplifying reference gene primers gave estimates of nucleated cell counts. Profiling relied on immunoSEQ multiplex PCR, and the TCRdb table lists in-frame clones only, not all of them. V and J calls and clone size are as listed in that table; D and trimming were resolved from the DNA. The sample contains hundreds of thousands of clones, around 80% of which appear only once. The record originates from a study of blood T cell repertoires in COVID-19. Turning to the study itself: COVID-19 samples from acute and convalescent phases originated in the United States, Italy and Spain. From T cells, B-cell-depleted T cells, or PBMCs came the material, which was cDNA or gDNA.

This clonotype originated in a woman in her forties or fifties with acute or convalescent COVID-19. Material: peripheral blood.

The CDR3: CASSPTGVGYSYNEQFF. CDR3 nucleotide sequence: TGTGCCAGCAGTCCGACAGGGGTGGGATACTCCTACAATGAGCAGTTCTTC. The rearrangement links TRBV28 to TRBJ2-1; 8 nucleotides align to TRBD1. Germline V gives CDR1 MDHEN, CDR2 SYDVKM. The CDR3 is made up of 17 amino acids. The V segment lost 5 bases and the J segment 0 bases; nucleotides outside the gene matches: 9.